This T cell receptor beta chain was found in a study of radiation and T cells in renal cell carcinoma. Whole-study results and caveats: Pretreatment tumor biopsies were lacking, so baseline clonotypes are unknown. In blood, top tumor clones expanded by 2 weeks, shrinking by 4.

This clone was seen just once. Its antigen is still unknown. The CDR3 totals 15 residues. Trimming cost V 3 bases and J 4 bases; bases outside gene matches: 5. CDR1 is KGHSH, CDR2 LQKENI, per germline. Only in-frame clones appear in the TCRdb table, and some are missing; sequencing was by immunoSEQ multiplex PCR. The sample carries 90,000 to 95,000 clones, 82% recorded once. Time point specified: baseline pretreatment blood. Sample treatment: 15 Gy SBRT to primary tumor, nephrectomy 4 weeks later. Blood was sampled at baseline, 2 weeks and 4 weeks after SBRT. This renal cell carcinoma was of the clear cell type.

This material consisted of blood, taken from a patient whose treatment included radiotherapy and nephrectomy. V usage is TRBV18 and J usage is TRBJ2-1; 8 positions match TRBD1. This TCR came from a man aged 55 to 70 with renal cell carcinoma. The CDR3 nucleotides are TGTGCCAGCTCACCGTCACAGGGGGTATACAATGAGCAGTTCTTC. It encodes CASSPSQGVYNEQFF.